This T cell receptor beta chain was sequenced in a study of T cell changes during pregnancy in multiple sclerosis (dated by TCRdb to between 2017 and 2020). In the study overall: The study looked at changes in the T cell repertoire across pregnancy in women with multiple sclerosis.

Concerning this clone: Its antigen is currently not known. Within one base of it there is no much larger clone, and no base qualities were kept.

The V and J ends are trimmed by 2 bases and 7 bases, leaving 14 bases between them. The CDR3 measures 15 amino acids from cysteine to phenylalanine. Of all the DNA, just the CDR3 is kept, 45 bases in frame from base 1. Based on the germline V gene (reference sequence), the CDR1 and CDR2 sequences are LNHDA and SQIVND. The receptor library was made with the immunoSEQ multiplex PCR assay. Sourced from immuneACCESS, this table was stored by TCRdb with only in-frame sequences that have V and J called. A share of the clones is absent; for the studies checked, an unresolved V gene accounts for under half, and the remainder has no known explanation. The sample yields over 25,000 clones; about 88% were counted once. The ten largest clones take up around 0.42% of the sample.

This clonotype originated in a female donor in good health, enrolled as a control in a pregnancy study. The rearranged chain carries TRBV19 and TRBJ2-2; no D gene is confidently identified. The specimen was CD4+ T cells from peripheral blood mononuclear cells, collected in the second trimester of pregnancy. The encoded CDR3 is CASSIIGFEGGELFF. At the DNA level, the sequence is TGTGCCAGTAGTATAATCGGGTTCGAAGGCGGGGAGCTGTTTTTT.